This TCR beta chain was captured in a study of CD8+CD57+ T cells in acquired aplastic anemia. About the research overall: Sorting CD4+ and CD8+ cells gave DNA averaging approximately 3 ug.

The V gene's germline CDR1 is SQVTM and CDR2 ANQGSEA. The CDR3 is made up of 13 amino acids. Deletions cut 5 bases from V and 2 bases from J, with 12 bases between. Genomic DNA provided the template from which TCR beta VDJ and CDR3 profiles were obtained. Via MiXCR, TCRdb re-called the reads, giving one row per CDR3 protein. The sample lists about 170,000 distinct CDR3 sequences, under 55% occurring once. This clonotype was picked up a small number of times. Those patients picked for sequencing had displayed CD8+CD57+ cell expansion on flow cytometry. Therapy had not been given to patients before blood sampling.

The receptor's source is a human donor with aplastic anemia. The chain links TRBV29-1 to TRBJ1-2, with TRBD1 as a possible D gene (5 bases). Input material: sorted CD4+, CD8+, or CD8+CD57+ T cells (not recorded which) from PBMCs. The CDR3 is CSVMQGPNYGYTF. The CDR3 DNA is TGCAGCGTTATGCAGGGACCGAACTATGGCTACACCTTC. The variable domain in full, with the rest retrieved from reference TRBV29-1 and TRBJ1-2, is SAVISQKPSRDICQRGTSLTIQCQVDSQVTMMFWYRQQPGQSLTLIATANQGSEATYESGFVIDKFPISRPNLTFSTLTVSNMSPEDSSIYLCSVMQGPNYGYTFGSGTRLTVV.